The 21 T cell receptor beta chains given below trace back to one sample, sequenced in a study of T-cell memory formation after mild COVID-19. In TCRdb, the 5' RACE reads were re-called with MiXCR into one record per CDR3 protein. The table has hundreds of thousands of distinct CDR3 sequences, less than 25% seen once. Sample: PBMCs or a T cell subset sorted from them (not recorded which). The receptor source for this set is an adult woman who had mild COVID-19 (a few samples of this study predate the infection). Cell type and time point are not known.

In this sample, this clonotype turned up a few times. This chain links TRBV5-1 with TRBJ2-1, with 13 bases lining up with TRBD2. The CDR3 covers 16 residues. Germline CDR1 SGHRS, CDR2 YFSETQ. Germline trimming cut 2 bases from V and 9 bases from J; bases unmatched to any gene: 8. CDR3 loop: CASSLTLAGGRSEQFF. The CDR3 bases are TGCGCCAGCAGCTTAACACTAGCGGGAGGGCGAAGTGAGCAGTTCTTC.

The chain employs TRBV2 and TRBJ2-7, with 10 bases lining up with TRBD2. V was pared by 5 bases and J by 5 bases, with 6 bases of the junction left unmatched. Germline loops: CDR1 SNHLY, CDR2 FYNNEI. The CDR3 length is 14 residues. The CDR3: CASSQLAGVNEQYF. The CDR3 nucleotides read TGTGCCAGCAGTCAGCTAGCGGGAGTTAACGAGCAGTACTTC.

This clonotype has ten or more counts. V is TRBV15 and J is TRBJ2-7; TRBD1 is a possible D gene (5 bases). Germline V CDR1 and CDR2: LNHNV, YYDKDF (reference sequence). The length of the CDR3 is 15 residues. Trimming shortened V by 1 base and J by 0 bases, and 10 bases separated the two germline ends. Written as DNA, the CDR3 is TGTGCCACCAGCAGAGTTCGCAGGGCCTCCTACGAGCAGTACTTC. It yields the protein CATSRVRRASYEQYF. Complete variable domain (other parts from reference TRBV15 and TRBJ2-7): DAMVIQNPRYQVTQFGKPVTLSCSQTLNHNVMYWYQQKSSQAPKLLFHYYDKDFNNEADTPDNFQSRRPNTSFCFLDIRSPGLGDTAMYLCATSRVRRASYEQYFGPGTRLTVT.

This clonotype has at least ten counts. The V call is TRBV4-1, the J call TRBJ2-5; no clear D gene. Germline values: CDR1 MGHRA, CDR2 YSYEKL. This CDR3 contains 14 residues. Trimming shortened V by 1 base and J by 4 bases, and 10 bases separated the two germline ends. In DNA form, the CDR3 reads TGCGCCAGCAGCCAAGGGATGGCAGTAGAGACCCAGTACTTC. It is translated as CASSQGMAVETQYF.

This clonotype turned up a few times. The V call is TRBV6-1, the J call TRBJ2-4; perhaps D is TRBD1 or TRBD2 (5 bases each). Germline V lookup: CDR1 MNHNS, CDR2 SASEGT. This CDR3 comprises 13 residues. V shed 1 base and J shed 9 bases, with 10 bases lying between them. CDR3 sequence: CASSEEGSTIQYF. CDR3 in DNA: TGTGCCAGCAGTGAAGAGGGGAGTACCATTCAGTACTTC.

CDR3 protein: CASTLGRGVNEQFF. For the CDR3, the DNA is TGTGCCAGCACCCTAGGACGCGGGGTCAATGAGCAGTTCTTC. The chain carries TRBV7-9 and TRBJ2-1; perhaps TRBD2 as D (6 bases). Germline CDR1 and CDR2: SEHNR and FQNEAQ (reference sequence). This CDR3 has 14 amino acids. Trimming removed 7 bases from V and 6 bases from J, with 16 bases in between. The full variable domain, with the rest looked up from reference TRBV7-9 and TRBJ2-1, is DTGVSQNPRHKITKRGQNVTFRCDPISEHNRLYWYRQTLGQGPEFLTYFQNEAQLEKSRLLSDRFSAERPKGSFSTLEIQRTEQGDSAMYLCASTLGRGVNEQFFGPGTRLTVL.

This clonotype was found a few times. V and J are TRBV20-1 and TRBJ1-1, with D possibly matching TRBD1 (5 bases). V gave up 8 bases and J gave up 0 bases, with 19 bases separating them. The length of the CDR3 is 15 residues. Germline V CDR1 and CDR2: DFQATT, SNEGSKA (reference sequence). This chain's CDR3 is CSHGWGGGMNTEAFF. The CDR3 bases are TGCAGTCACGGTTGGGGGGGAGGGATGAACACTGAAGCTTTCTTT.

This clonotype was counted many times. CDR3 DNA sequence: TGCGCCAGCACCAAAAATGAAAAGGGAGGCTACACCTTC. As protein: CASTKNEKGGYTF. The J gene is TRBJ1-2, the V gene TRBV4-1; D gene uncertain. Trimming pared 7 bases from V and 8 bases from J, leaving 17 bases between. The germline V gene has CDR1 MGHRA and CDR2 YSYEKL. The CDR3 sequence is 13 residues long.

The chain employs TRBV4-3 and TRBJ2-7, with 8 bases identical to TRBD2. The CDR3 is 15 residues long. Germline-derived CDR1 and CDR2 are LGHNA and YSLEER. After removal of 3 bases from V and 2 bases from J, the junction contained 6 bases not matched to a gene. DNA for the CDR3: TGCGCCAGCAGCCAGGCTAGCGGGCAGGCCTACGAGCAGTACTTC. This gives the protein CASSQASGQAYEQYF.

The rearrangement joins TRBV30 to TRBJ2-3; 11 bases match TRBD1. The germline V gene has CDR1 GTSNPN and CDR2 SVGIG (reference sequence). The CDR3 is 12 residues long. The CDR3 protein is CAWDRGEDTQYF. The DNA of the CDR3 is TGTGCTTGGGACAGGGGGGAAGATACGCAGTATTTT. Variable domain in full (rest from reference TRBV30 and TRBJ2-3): SQTIHQWPATLVQPVGSPLSLECTVEGTSNPNLYWYRQAAGRGLQLLFYSVGIGQISSEVPQNLSASRPQDRQFILSSKKLLLSDSGFYLCAWDRGEDTQYFGPGTRLTVL.

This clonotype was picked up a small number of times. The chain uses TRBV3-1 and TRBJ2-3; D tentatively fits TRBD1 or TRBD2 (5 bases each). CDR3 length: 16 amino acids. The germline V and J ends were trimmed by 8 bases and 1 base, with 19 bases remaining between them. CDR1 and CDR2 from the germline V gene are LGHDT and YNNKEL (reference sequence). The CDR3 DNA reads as TGTGCCAGCTCCAGCAGCCACCAGGGAGGCACAGATACGCAGTATTTT. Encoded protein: CASSSSHQGGTDTQYF.

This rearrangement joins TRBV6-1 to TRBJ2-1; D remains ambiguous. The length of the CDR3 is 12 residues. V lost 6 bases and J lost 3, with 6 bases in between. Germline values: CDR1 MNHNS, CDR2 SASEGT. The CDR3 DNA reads TGTGCCAGCAGACGGAACTACAATGAGCAGTTCTTC. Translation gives CASRRNYNEQFF.

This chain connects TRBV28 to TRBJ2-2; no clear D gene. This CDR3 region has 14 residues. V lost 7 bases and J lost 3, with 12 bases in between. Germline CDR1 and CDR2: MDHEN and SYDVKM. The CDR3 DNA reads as TGTGCCAGCAAGCAGGTTTTTTACACCGGGGAGCTGTTTTTT. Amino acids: CASKQVFYTGELFF.

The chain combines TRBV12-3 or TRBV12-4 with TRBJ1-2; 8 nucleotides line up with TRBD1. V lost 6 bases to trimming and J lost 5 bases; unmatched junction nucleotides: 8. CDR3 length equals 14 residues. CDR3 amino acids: CASSRQGHPYGYTF. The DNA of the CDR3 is TGTGCCAGCAGCCGACAGGGGCACCCTTATGGCTACACCTTC.

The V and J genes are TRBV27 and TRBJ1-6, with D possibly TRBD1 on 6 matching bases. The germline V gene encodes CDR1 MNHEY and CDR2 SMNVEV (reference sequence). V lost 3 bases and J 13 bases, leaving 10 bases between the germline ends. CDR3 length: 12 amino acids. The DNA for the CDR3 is TGTGCCAGCAGTTTCAGGGGTTCTCCCCTCCACTTT. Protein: CASSFRGSPLHF.

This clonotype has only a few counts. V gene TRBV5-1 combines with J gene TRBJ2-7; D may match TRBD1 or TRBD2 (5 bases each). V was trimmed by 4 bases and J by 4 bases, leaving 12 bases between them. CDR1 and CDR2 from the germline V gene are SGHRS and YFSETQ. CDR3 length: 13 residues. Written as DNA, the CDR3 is TGCGCCAGCAGCACAGCGGACAAGTACGAGCAGTACTTC. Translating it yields CASSTADKYEQYF.

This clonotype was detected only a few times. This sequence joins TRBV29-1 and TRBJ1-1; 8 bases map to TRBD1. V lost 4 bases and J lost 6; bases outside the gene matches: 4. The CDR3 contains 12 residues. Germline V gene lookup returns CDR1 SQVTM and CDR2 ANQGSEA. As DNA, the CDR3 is TGCAGCGTTGTGGACAGGGCGCCTGAAGCTTTCTTT. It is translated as CSVVDRAPEAFF.

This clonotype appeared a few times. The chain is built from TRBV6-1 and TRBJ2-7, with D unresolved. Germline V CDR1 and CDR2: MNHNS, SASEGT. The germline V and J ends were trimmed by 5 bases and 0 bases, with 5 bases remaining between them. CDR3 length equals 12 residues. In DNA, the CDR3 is TGTGCCAGCAGTACACACTCCTACGAGCAGTACTTC. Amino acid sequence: CASSTHSYEQYF.

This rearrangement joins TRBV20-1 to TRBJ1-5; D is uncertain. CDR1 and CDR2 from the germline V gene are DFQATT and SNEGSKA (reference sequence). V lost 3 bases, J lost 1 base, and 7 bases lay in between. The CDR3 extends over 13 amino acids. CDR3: CSASVDSNQPQHF. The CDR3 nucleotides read TGCAGTGCTAGCGTTGACAGCAATCAGCCCCAGCATTTT.

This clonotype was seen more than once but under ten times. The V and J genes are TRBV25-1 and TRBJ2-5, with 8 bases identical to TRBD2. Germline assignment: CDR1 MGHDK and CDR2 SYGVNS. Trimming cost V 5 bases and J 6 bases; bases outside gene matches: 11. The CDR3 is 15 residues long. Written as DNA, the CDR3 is TGTGCCAGCAGTAAGAGCGGGGGCCAGGGGAAGACCCAGTACTTC. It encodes CASSKSGGQGKTQYF.

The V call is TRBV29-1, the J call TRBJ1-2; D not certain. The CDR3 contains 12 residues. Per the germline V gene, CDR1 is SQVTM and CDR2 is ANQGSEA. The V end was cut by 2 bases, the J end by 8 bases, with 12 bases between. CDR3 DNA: TGCAGCGTTGAAATGACCCTGGGGGGCTACACCTTC. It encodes CSVEMTLGGYTF.